This T cell receptor (beta chain) was sequenced for a study of T cells in pancreatic ductal adenocarcinoma. V lost 3 bases, J lost 2 bases, and 11 bases lay in between. Germline V gives CDR1 SQVTM, CDR2 ANQGSEA. This CDR3 comprises 13 residues. Remarks on this clone: Its target is unknown.

Study-level findings and limits: Tumor and blood clonality did not differ significantly, about 0.1 versus 0.07.

TCRdb's table, derived via immunoSEQ multiplex PCR, lists solely in-frame clones and lacks some. The sample contains fewer than 20,000 clones, roughly 89% of which appear only once. Surgery without prior neoadjuvant therapy was the treatment of the selected pancreatic ductal adenocarcinoma patients. The sample was PBMCs. J is TRBJ2-7 and V is TRBV29-1, with D unresolved. The origin of this receptor is a human donor with pancreatic ductal adenocarcinoma. The CDR3 is CSVERFGTYEQYF. As DNA, the CDR3 is TGCAGCGTTGAGAGGTTCGGTACCTACGAGCAGTACTTC.